What follows describes a single T cell receptor (beta chain). What antigen it recognizes has not been identified. No base quality information exists; no much larger clone differs at one position. The junction carries 10 bases between V and J, which are trimmed by 2 bases and 6 bases respectively. Including the terminal cysteine and phenylalanine, the CDR3 comprises 14 residues. Just CDR3 DNA is preserved here, 42 bases in frame from base 1. CDR1 KGHSH and CDR2 LQKENI are derived from the germline V gene. This sample was taken from a study of T-cell memory formation after mild COVID-19 (dated by TCRdb to the early 2020s). Study-wide context: TCR sequence clusters from the two donors were largely donor specific. The cohort comprised two young, previously healthy adult volunteers, one female and one male. T-cell clones expanding and contracting after mild COVID-19 in a couple of donors were tracked by longitudinal TCRalpha and TCRbeta repertoire sequencing. What the study reported, not specific to this receptor: Some responding clones were detected in pre-infection memory, which suggested that pre-existing cross-reactive memory T cells had joined the SARS-CoV-2 response. Only two mild cases were covered in the study, and larger cohorts including severe cases with pre-infection samples were considered necessary. Contracting CD4+ clones turned up mainly in the CM and EM memory subsets, whereas EMRA was where CD8+ clones were enriched. Clones that contracted from day 15 to 85 showed balanced CD4/CD8 phenotypes, whereas a second wave of clones that expanded from day 15 to 37 leaned towards CD4+. The second-wave clones that peaked on day 37 were not confirmed to be SARS-CoV-2 specific.

The listed sequencing device is Illumina NovaSeq 6000. cDNA libraries for TCRalpha and TCRbeta were prepared by 5'RACE using constant-segment primers, with sample barcodes and unique molecular identifiers added. RNA was extracted from every sample with Trizol reagent. Libraries were amplified in two PCR steps, with a second sample barcode and Illumina TruSeq adapters added in the second step. The libraries were sequenced on an Illumina NovaSeq using 2 x 150 bp paired-end reads. The published analysis was carried out like this. Demultiplexing of reads and collapsing into UMI-guided consensus sequences were performed with migec v1.2.7. Using mixcr v2.1.11, UMI consensuses were aligned to TRA and TRB V and J templates and then assembled into clonotypes. A clonotype was counted as expanded or contracted only when both edgeR and NoisET called the clonotype significant, with the noise models trained on biological replicates. For edgeR calls, the thresholds were a false discovery rate-adjusted p below 0.01 and a log2 fold-change of 1. As an exploratory analysis of dynamics, max-normalized trajectories of the 1000 most abundant clonotypes were examined with PCA combined with hierarchical clustering. Separately sequenced CD4+ and CD8+ repertoires were used to assign a CD4 or CD8 phenotype to each responding clone. The public sequencing data were trimmed at Q25 with fastp and processed into clonotypes with MiXCR by TCRdb, which kept only in-frame beta chains. Rows are unified per CDR3 protein, each entry keeping the most common DNA and genes. The V and J calls were determined by TCRdb, not by the authors. The sample table contains 300,000 to 400,000 distinct CDR3 sequences; only one count was recorded for around 27% of them. The ten largest clones capture roughly 14% of the sample.

PBMCs were isolated by Ficoll-Paque density gradient centrifugation. Recombination linked TRBV18 to TRBJ1-4, with the D gene too uncertain to name. Sequences were obtained from PBMCs or a T cell subset sorted from them (not recorded which). This TCR came from an adult woman who had mild COVID-19 (a few samples of this study predate the infection). The sample titles of this study are shuffled in the database, so cell type and time point are left out; the donor was told from shared clones. CDR3 loop: CASSPSAWDEKLFF. The nucleotide sequence is TGTGCCAGCTCACCAAGCGCATGGGATGAAAAACTGTTTTTT.